This T cell receptor (beta chain) derives from a study of blood T cell repertoires in COVID-19. Study overall: PBMCs, B-cell-depleted T cells, or T cells were the source of the cDNA or gDNA that made up the material.

Authors' methods: Scientists estimated how many nucleated cells there were by amplifying reference gene primers. Data came from immunoSEQ multiplex PCR; TCRdb stores just in-frame clones and leaves some out. The V and J calls and clone size are taken from that table; D and trimming were inferred from the DNA. The repertoire includes about 120,000 clones, 86% of them detected once, and approximately 8.7% sits in the top ten. The ends were cut back, 0 bases at V and 6 bases at J, with 9 bases in the middle. Germline CDR1 is GTSNPN and CDR2 is SVGIG (reference sequence). The length of the CDR3 is 13 residues.

The gene calls are TRBV30 and TRBJ1-5, with D maybe TRBD1 (5 bases). The sample taken for sequencing was peripheral blood. The TCR originated in a man between 65 and 79 years old who had recovered from COVID-19. The CDR3 loop reads CAWSVGEGQPQHF. The CDR3 DNA sequence: TGTGCCTGGAGTGTGGGGGAGGGTCAGCCCCAGCATTTT.